These 30 T cell receptor beta chains were sequenced from one sample in a study of T cells in Graves' hyperthyroidism and ophthalmopathy. RNA transcripts served as the template for amplifying TCR beta CDR3 regions. First-round RT-PCR targeting the TCR CDR3 was performed with the HTBI primer set. Via MiXCR, TCRdb re-called the multiplex PCR reads, giving one row per CDR3 protein. Of some 760,000 distinct CDR3 sequences in the sample, 14% were seen once. Sequences were obtained from blood. These receptors all stem from a woman between 18 and 29 years old with Graves' hyperthyroidism.

This clonotype was seen at least ten times. The chain recombines TRBV6-5 with TRBJ1-1, with TRBD1 matching 9 bases. V shed 2 bases, J shed 4 bases, and the junction held 11 bases outside the gene matches. Looked up from germline, CDR1 is MNHEY and CDR2 is SVGAGI. This CDR3 region has 17 residues. For the CDR3, the DNA is TGTGCCAGCAGTTACGGGAAGTCCGGACAGGGGATCACTGAAGCTTTCTTT. Translating it yields CASSYGKSGQGITEAFF.

This clonotype appeared a few times. J is TRBJ1-6 and V is TRBV18; 12 bases are shared with TRBD1. V dropped 8 bases and J dropped 7; count of bases not matched to a gene: 12. CDR3 length equals 17 residues. The V gene's germline CDR1 is KGHSH and CDR2 LQKENI. The CDR3 region is CASRPGTGGPGNSPLHF. CDR3 nucleotide sequence: TGTGCCAGCCGTCCCGGGACAGGGGGCCCGGGGAATTCACCCCTCCACTTT.

This clonotype was seen a handful of times. The chain couples TRBV30 to TRBJ1-3; tentatively, D is TRBD1 (5 bases). Trimming shortened V by 3 bases and J by 0 bases, and 12 bases separated the two germline ends. CDR1 and CDR2 from the germline V gene are GTSNPN and SVGIG (reference sequence). CDR3 length equals 15 residues. The CDR3 reads CAWSSGYSSGNTIYF. DNA of the CDR3: TGTGCCTGGAGCTCAGGGTATAGCTCTGGAAACACCATATATTTT.

This clonotype was counted many times. CDR3 in DNA: TGTGCCTCTGGGGCTAGCGGGAAAGAGACCCAGTACTTC. It encodes CASGASGKETQYF. The J gene is TRBJ2-5, the V gene TRBV30, with TRBD2 matching over 9 bases. V shed 7 bases and J 3 bases; nucleotides not matched to a gene: 6. The CDR3 is made up of 13 amino acids. Germline V lookup: CDR1 GTSNPN, CDR2 SVGIG (reference sequence).

This clonotype came up many times. This chain connects TRBV7-6 to TRBJ2-5; D not certain. Trimming removed 1 base at V and 0 bases at J, with 9 bases between. CDR3 length: 15 residues. CDR1 and CDR2 (germline): SGHVS, FNYEAQ. CDR3 nucleotides: TGTGCCAGCAGCTTAGTGCGTGCAGACCAAGAGACCCAGTACTTC. Protein: CASSLVRADQETQYF.

The V call is TRBV27, the J call TRBJ1-6; D is undetermined. Germline V gene sequence: CDR1 MNHEY, CDR2 SMNVEV (reference sequence). CDR3 length: 15 amino acids. V was clipped by 2 bases and J by 7 bases, with 12 bases between them. Written as DNA, the CDR3 is TGTGCCAGCAGTTTAGAAGGGTCGAAAAATTCACCCCTCCACTTT. Its protein product is CASSLEGSKNSPLHF.

In its sample, this clonotype was seen a few times. The J gene is TRBJ2-7, the V gene TRBV4-3; D may be TRBD2 (5 bases). Germline lookup yields CDR1 LGHNA and CDR2 YSLEER. The V gene lost 2 bases and the J gene lost 4 bases, with 15 bases spanning the gap. The CDR3 runs 15 residues. The CDR3 loop reads CASSQTLLETYEQYF. Here the CDR3 DNA reads TGCGCCAGCAGCCAAACCCTACTAGAAACTTACGAGCAGTACTTC.

The V call is TRBV15, the J call TRBJ2-4; D unclear. The V gene's germline CDR1 is LNHNV and CDR2 YYDKDF (reference sequence). Trimming pared 1 base from V and 9 bases from J, leaving 16 bases between. The CDR3 runs to 15 residues. CDR3 in amino acids: CATSRGDGGLSIQYF. In nucleotides, the CDR3 is TGTGCCACCAGCAGAGGTGACGGCGGTCTAAGCATTCAGTACTTC.

The V and J genes are TRBV9 and TRBJ2-1; D might be TRBD2 (5 bases). This CDR3 spans 16 amino acids. Germline CDR1 reads SGDLS; CDR2 reads YYNGEE. Deletions cut 0 bases from V and 0 bases from J, with 10 bases between. The CDR3 here is CASSVAVRASYNEQFF. The CDR3 nucleotides are TGTGCCAGCAGCGTAGCAGTGAGGGCCTCCTACAATGAGCAGTTCTTC.

This clonotype was detected many times. The V and J genes are TRBV28 and TRBJ2-1; D uncertain. This CDR3 region has 17 residues. V shed 0 bases and J shed 5 bases, with 17 bases lying between them. Germline V lookup: CDR1 MDHEN, CDR2 SYDVKM. CDR3 coding DNA: TGTGCCAGCAGTTTATGGATAAGGTGGTTTCCCAACAATGAGCAGTTCTTC. This gives the protein CASSLWIRWFPNNEQFF.

This clonotype was detected a few times. The chain employs TRBV20-1 and TRBJ2-2; TRBD2 aligns across 11 bases. The CDR3 totals 17 residues. The germline gives CDR1 DFQATT, CDR2 SNEGSKA (reference sequence). Losses at the gene ends were 6 bases for V and 5 bases for J; bases not matched to a gene: 14. The CDR3 protein is CSAEMLSSGRPTGELFF. The DNA of the CDR3 is TGCAGTGCCGAAATGTTATCTAGCGGGAGGCCGACCGGGGAGCTGTTTTTT.

With regard to this clonotype: It may be a read error: a sequence one base away is much more abundant. V and J are TRBV6-1 and TRBJ2-3; the D gene could be TRBD1 or TRBD2 (5 bases each). Germline loops: CDR1 MNHNS, CDR2 SASEGT. CDR3 length equals 12 residues. As DNA, the CDR3 is TGTGCCAGCACATACCGGGGCACTACGCGGTATTTT. Protein: CASTYRGTTRYF.

This clonotype was counted at least ten times. The chain links TRBV20-1 to TRBJ2-7; no definite D call. V lost 3 bases and J 6 bases, leaving 18 bases between the germline ends. The CDR3 extends over 14 amino acids. Germline CDR1 is DFQATT and CDR2 is SNEGSKA (reference sequence). The CDR3 loop is CSASKDSRPGEQYF. CDR3 nucleotide sequence: TGCAGTGCTAGCAAGGATAGTAGACCGGGCGAGCAGTACTTC.

The V call is TRBV2, the J call TRBJ2-1; 10 nucleotides align to TRBD2. This CDR3 is 14 amino acids long. The germline V gene has CDR1 SNHLY and CDR2 FYNNEI. Germline trimming cut 4 bases from V and 3 bases from J; bases unmatched to any gene: 0. This chain's CDR3 is CASSASGGYNEQFF. The CDR3 coding sequence is TGTGCCAGCAGTGCTAGCGGGGGCTACAATGAGCAGTTCTTC.

At least ten counts were recorded for this clonotype. The chain combines TRBV2 with TRBJ1-1; D is undetermined. Germline CDR1 SNHLY, CDR2 FYNNEI. Trimming removed 3 bases from V and 5 bases from J, with 19 bases in between. The CDR3 has 16 residues. CDR3 in DNA: TGTGCCAGCAGTGATCGTACGGGCAGCCCGGAAACTGAAGCTTTCTTT. Protein sequence: CASSDRTGSPETEAFF.

Only a few counts were recorded for this clonotype. The rearrangement links TRBV6-1 to TRBJ2-3; 8 positions match TRBD1. Germline trimming cut 4 bases from V and 7 bases from J; bases unmatched to any gene: 16. CDR3 length: 17 residues. Germline V gives CDR1 MNHNS, CDR2 SASEGT. CDR3 residues: CASSALQRQGTSYTQYF. DNA of the CDR3: TGTGCCAGCAGTGCTCTCCAAAGACAGGGGACGTCGTATACGCAGTATTTT.

The table lists this clonotype with a few counts. This chain uses TRBV2 with TRBJ2-3; D is uncertain. Trimming removed 6 bases from V and 0 bases from J, with 13 bases in between. The CDR3 is 15 residues long. The V gene's germline CDR1 is SNHLY and CDR2 FYNNEI. The CDR3: CASSPTTRSTDTQYF. The CDR3 region has the DNA TGTGCCAGCAGCCCCACCACCCGGAGCACAGATACGCAGTATTTT.

This clonotype was counted at least ten times. V is TRBV6-2 or TRBV6-3 and J is TRBJ1-5, with D perhaps TRBD1 (6 bases). Between the trimmed V and J ends, which lost 0 bases and 6 bases, there was a span of 15 bases. This CDR3 is built from 16 residues. Germline CDR1 is MNHEY and CDR2 is SVGEGT. CDR3 region: CASSYSLQGTIQPQHF. As DNA, the CDR3 is TGTGCCAGCAGTTACTCCCTCCAGGGGACGATTCAGCCCCAGCATTTT.

This clonotype has at least ten counts. V and J are TRBV7-8 and TRBJ2-1, with 7 positions matching TRBD2. Germline lookup yields CDR1 SGHVS and CDR2 FQNEAQ. V lost 3 bases and J lost 7; bases outside the gene matches: 6. The CDR3 runs 14 residues. The CDR3 nucleotides are TGTGCCAGCAGCTTGTGGGAGGGCCGGAATGAGCAGTTCTTC. As protein: CASSLWEGRNEQFF.

This rearrangement joins TRBV7-2 to TRBJ2-5, with TRBD1 matching over 7 bases. J gave up 5 bases and V 0 bases, and 12 bases lay outside the gene matches. Germline V CDR1 and CDR2: SGHTA, FQGNSA. The CDR3 consists of 17 residues. The CDR3: CASSLAGGGQRRETQYF. The CDR3, as DNA: TGTGCCAGCAGCTTAGCCGGTGGGGGACAGCGGAGGGAGACCCAGTACTTC.

This chain uses TRBV7-8 with TRBJ2-1; 15 bases map to TRBD2. TRBJ2-7 matches the DNA end more closely, so the J call is doubtful. There are 20 residues in the CDR3. From germline, CDR1 is SGHVS and CDR2 FQNEAQ. CDR3 DNA: TGTGCCAGCAGCCGGAGGGGGACTAGCGGGAGGTTGGGGTCCTACAATGAGCAGTACTTC. As protein: CASSRRGTSGRLGSYNEQYF.

A word on this clonotype: This could be a read error, since a much larger clone is one nucleotide away. Lacking the conserved final phenylalanine or tryptophan, this CDR3 likely reflects a read error. The chain has TRBV30 and TRBJ1-4, with D uncertain. The CDR3 has 15 residues. Trimming removed 0 bases at V and 5 bases at J, with 13 bases between. Per the germline V gene, CDR1 is GTSNPN and CDR2 is SVGIG (reference sequence). The CDR3 coding sequence is TGTGCCTGGAGTGTAACCAGTGCATGGAATGAAAAACTGTTTCTT. It specifies CAWSVTSAWNEKLFL.

The rearrangement links TRBV7-9 to TRBJ1-1; D might be TRBD1 (5 bases). CDR1 and CDR2 (germline): SEHNR, FQNEAQ (reference sequence). The CDR3 has 18 residues. The V end was cut by 6 bases, the J end by 0 bases, with 23 bases between. CDR3 nucleotide sequence: TGTGCCAGCAGTCCACCCTGGGGGAGACAGATAATGAACACTGAAGCTTTCTTT. Translation gives CASSPPWGRQIMNTEAFF.

This clonotype was seen ten or more times. The chain carries TRBV7-9 and TRBJ1-1; D uncertain. This CDR3 comprises 12 residues. The V end was cut by 3 bases, the J end by 7 bases, with 9 bases between. Germline CDR1 and CDR2: SEHNR and FQNEAQ (reference sequence). The CDR3 DNA reads TGTGCCAGCAGCTTTACGTATGGTGAAGCTTTCTTT. Its protein is CASSFTYGEAFF. The full variable domain, its missing parts supplied by reference TRBV7-9 and TRBJ1-1, is DTGVSQNPRHKITKRGQNVTFRCDPISEHNRLYWYRQTLGQGPEFLTYFQNEAQLEKSRLLSDRFSAERPKGSFSTLEIQRTEQGDSAMYLCASSFTYGEAFFGQGTRLTVV.

In its sample, this clonotype was seen many times. The chain uses TRBV6-1 and TRBJ2-3; possibly TRBD1 for D (5 bases). V lost 0 bases and J 1 base, leaving 11 bases between the germline ends. CDR3 length: 16 residues. Germline CDR1 is MNHNS and CDR2 is SASEGT. CDR3 DNA sequence: TGTGCCAGCAGTGAAGCTTCAGGGTCTCGCACAGATACGCAGTATTTT. It encodes CASSEASGSRTDTQYF.

Ten or more counts support this clonotype. This chain uses TRBV15 with TRBJ2-1, with D perhaps matching TRBD1 or TRBD2 (6 bases each). The V gene lost 0 bases and the J gene lost 7 bases, with 16 bases spanning the gap. The CDR3 sequence is 16 residues long. In germline, CDR1 is LNHNV, CDR2 YYDKDF (reference sequence). CDR3 bases: TGTGCCACCAGCAGAGAGGGGGGCGTCCAAGGTAATGAGCAGTTCTTC. Amino acids: CATSREGGVQGNEQFF. The whole variable domain, filled in from reference TRBV15 and TRBJ2-1, reads DAMVIQNPRYQVTQFGKPVTLSCSQTLNHNVMYWYQQKSSQAPKLLFHYYDKDFNNEADTPDNFQSRRPNTSFCFLDIRSPGLGDTAMYLCATSREGGVQGNEQFFGPGTRLTVL.

This clonotype was seen more than once but under ten times. V is TRBV7-2 and J is TRBJ2-5; TRBD2 matches 9 bases. This CDR3 has 15 residues. The V gene end was trimmed by 1 base and the J gene end by 4 bases; junction bases not matched to a gene: 4. Germline lookup yields CDR1 SGHTA and CDR2 FQGNSA. The CDR3 loop is CASSLVLSGRETQYF. DNA of the CDR3: TGTGCCAGCAGCTTAGTACTTAGCGGGAGAGAGACCCAGTACTTC.

This clonotype was observed many times. This sequence joins TRBV7-9 and TRBJ1-1; D is possibly TRBD1 (5 bases). Trimming shortened V by 5 bases and J by 0 bases, and 10 bases separated the two germline ends. The CDR3 spans 14 residues. CDR1 and CDR2 from the germline V gene are SEHNR and FQNEAQ (reference sequence). This chain's CDR3 is CASSLRVMNTEAFF. CDR3 sequence (DNA): TGTGCCAGCAGCCTCAGGGTCATGAACACTGAAGCTTTCTTT.

The chain couples TRBV2 to TRBJ2-7; TRBD1 aligns across 9 bases. CDR1 is SNHLY, CDR2 FYNNEI, per germline. The junction had 8 bases not matched to a gene; V was cut back by 4 bases and J by 4 bases. This CDR3 is 15 amino acids long. The CDR3 reads CASSVGTGSKYEQYF. The DNA of the CDR3 is TGTGCCAGCAGTGTTGGGACAGGGTCAAAGTACGAGCAGTACTTC. Based on the CDR3 plus reference TRBV2 and TRBJ2-7, the full variable domain is EPEVTQTPSHQVTQMGQEVILRCVPISNHLYFYWYRQILGQKVEFLVSFYNNEISEKSEIFDDQFSVERPDGSNFTLKIRSTKLEDSAMYFCASSVGTGSKYEQYFGPGTRLTVT.

This clonotype was recorded at least ten times. V usage is TRBV7-2 and J usage is TRBJ1-2, with 8 bases fitting TRBD1. Per germline, CDR1 SGHTA and CDR2 FQGNSA. This CDR3 contains 15 residues. After removal of 1 base from V and 7 bases from J, the junction contained 8 bases not matched to a gene. In nucleotides, the CDR3 is TGTGCCAGCAGCTTAGAGCGACAGGGGAACGGTGGCTACACCTTC. This codes for CASSLERQGNGGYTF.